The 9 T cell receptor beta chains below all came from one sample that was sequenced in a study of PD-1 blockade in classical Hodgkin lymphoma. Profiling relied on immunoSEQ multiplex PCR, and the TCRdb table lists in-frame clones only, not all of them. Found here are 7,000 to 7,500 clones, over 70% of them singletons; the top ten hold about 37%. Each patient experienced a relapse that followed autologous stem cell transplantation, and brentuximab vedotin exposure varied. This sample comprised peripheral blood mononuclear cells (PBMCs), obtained before the second cycle of nivolumab. These TCRs come from a human donor with classical Hodgkin lymphoma.

This rearrangement joins TRBV2 to TRBJ2-1; 13 positions match TRBD2. V lost 5 bases to trimming and J lost 4 bases; unmatched junction nucleotides: 14. Germline V lookup: CDR1 SNHLY, CDR2 FYNNEI. The CDR3 loop spans 19 amino acids. The CDR3 nucleotides read TGTGCCAGCAGTCCTCTTCTGACTAGCGGGGGGCGGGGTTACAATGAGCAGTTCTTC. This sequence encodes CASSPLLTSGGRGYNEQFF.

The gene calls are TRBV6-5 and TRBJ2-5, with TRBD1 matching over 7 bases. The trim removed 1 base at V and 5 bases at J, leaving 7 bases unmatched. The CDR3 is 15 amino acids. Germline V gene lookup returns CDR1 MNHEY and CDR2 SVGAGI. The CDR3 nucleotides read TGTGCCAGCAGTTACTACTCAGGGGGTGGGGAGACCCAGTACTTC. Its protein product is CASSYYSGGGETQYF.

The gene calls are TRBV5-1 and TRBJ2-3; D is uncertain. From germline, CDR1 is SGHRS and CDR2 YFSETQ. V gave up 4 bases and J gave up 0 bases, with 18 bases separating them. This CDR3 region has 17 residues. CDR3 amino acids: CASSPDPLGLSTDTQYF. CDR3 DNA: TGCGCCAGCAGCCCCGACCCCCTGGGGTTGAGCACAGATACGCAGTATTTT.

The V and J genes are TRBV4-3 and TRBJ1-5; D not certain. Trimming cost V 1 base and J 3 bases, with 13 bases left between them. Germline V gene sequence: CDR1 LGHNA, CDR2 YSLEER. The CDR3 loop spans 16 amino acids. The CDR3, as DNA: TGCGCCAGCAGCCAAGTGGCTAGGCAGCACAATCAGCCCCAGCATTTT. It specifies CASSQVARQHNQPQHF.

This sequence joins TRBV5-1 and TRBJ2-7; D not resolved. Between the trimmed V and J ends, which lost 0 bases and 1 base, there was a span of 11 bases. CDR3 length: 15 amino acids. The V gene's germline CDR1 is SGHRS and CDR2 YFSETQ. The CDR3 coding sequence is TGCGCCAGCAGCTTGGATTTGGGCGGTTCCTACGAGCAGTACTTC. Amino acid sequence: CASSLDLGGSYEQYF.

The chain recombines TRBV28 with TRBJ2-3, with 9 bases aligning to TRBD2. The CDR3 consists of 20 residues. V trimming: 1 base; J trimming: 3 bases; junction bases outside the gene matches: 17. Germline V gene data show CDR1 as MDHEN and CDR2 as SYDVKM. The CDR3 DNA follows: TGTGCCAGCAGTTTATCCCTCGCGGGGGGGCCTTTACTGCGGACAGATACGCAGTATTTT. Protein product: CASSLSLAGGPLLRTDTQYF.

This clone was observed once. The chain carries TRBV5-8 and TRBJ1-5, with D hard to call. CDR3 length: 15 residues. Trimming removed 0 bases from V and 6 bases from J, with 13 bases in between. The germline V gene has CDR1 SGHTS and CDR2 YDEGEE. For the CDR3, the DNA is TGTGCCAGCAGCTTGGAAGGCGGAAAATTTCAGCCCCAGCATTTT. Its protein product is CASSLEGGKFQPQHF.

This chain joins TRBV11-2 and TRBJ1-4, with 8 bases fitting TRBD1. Germline V gene data show CDR1 as SGHAT and CDR2 as FQNNGV. The ends lost 3 bases at V and 8 bases at J; junction bases unmatched: 8. The CDR3 is 15 amino acids. The CDR3 is CASSLHGQGVEKLFF. CDR3 in DNA: TGTGCCAGCAGCTTGCACGGACAGGGTGTCGAAAAACTGTTTTTT.

V usage is TRBV28 and J usage is TRBJ1-2; D is uncertain. This CDR3 comprises 11 residues. The V and J ends lost 6 bases and 3 bases respectively, with 5 bases between them. The germline V gene encodes CDR1 MDHEN and CDR2 SYDVKM. The CDR3 DNA follows: TGTGCCAGCAGCTCGGACTATGGCTACACCTTC. This encodes CASSSDYGYTF.